The 18 T cell receptor beta chains below were found in one sample sequenced in a study of CD8 T cells in ankylosing spondylitis. Which antigens these TCRs recognize remains unknown. Study-wide results and caveats: In ankylosing spondylitis blood, a motif of several highly homologous TCR beta variants appeared characteristic.

A single record per CDR3 protein comes from TCRdb applying MiXCR to the 5' RACE reads. The table shows about 220,000 distinct CDR3 sequences, with 15% to 20% occurring only once. Input material: blood, either unsorted or a sorted T cell fraction (not recorded which). The receptor set was obtained from a male donor with ankylosing spondylitis.

This clonotype was counted between two and nine times. The chain carries TRBV4-2 and TRBJ2-3; D gene ambiguous. CDR1 and CDR2 from the germline V gene are LGHNA and YNFKEQ. The CDR3 is made up of 12 amino acids. Trimming cost V 0 bases and J 4 bases, with 2 bases left between them. The CDR3 loop is CASSQDSDTQYF. DNA of the CDR3: TGTGCCAGCAGCCAAGATTCAGATACGCAGTATTTT.

J is TRBJ2-1 and V is TRBV7-6; 7 positions match TRBD2. The V segment lost 2 bases and the J segment 0 bases; nucleotides outside the gene matches: 1. Looked up from germline, CDR1 is SGHVS and CDR2 is FNYEAQ. The CDR3 totals 15 residues. This chain's CDR3 is CASSLLAASYNEQFF. The CDR3 bases are TGTGCCAGCAGCTTACTAGCGGCCTCCTACAATGAGCAGTTCTTC.

This chain uses TRBV27 with TRBJ2-7; 11 bases line up with TRBD2. Germline V CDR1 and CDR2: MNHEY, SMNVEV (reference sequence). This CDR3 has 15 residues. With V trimmed by 4 bases and J by 5 bases, 7 bases remained unmatched. CDR3 loop: CASSSLTSGNNEQYF. The CDR3 DNA is TGTGCCAGCAGTTCCTTGACTAGCGGGAATAACGAGCAGTACTTC.

This clonotype came up a few times. The genes are TRBV10-3 and TRBJ2-5, with 8 bases aligning to TRBD1. The V segment lost 6 bases and the J segment 3 bases; nucleotides outside the gene matches: 9. CDR3 size: 15 residues. Germline CDR1 and CDR2: ENHRY and SYGVKD. The CDR3 loop is CAIREPGQAKETQYF. CDR3 sequence (DNA): TGTGCCATCAGGGAACCGGGACAGGCTAAAGAGACCCAGTACTTC.

The V gene is TRBV7-8, the J gene TRBJ2-5, with D possibly being TRBD1 or TRBD2 (7 bases each). CDR3 length: 16 residues. With 1 base removed from V and 3 bases from J, the gap between germline ends came to 15 bases. Per germline, CDR1 SGHVS and CDR2 FQNEAQ. In nucleotides, the CDR3 is TGTGCCAGCAGCTTAGTTTTCGCAGGGGGGGAAGAGACCCAGTACTTC. Translating it yields CASSLVFAGGEETQYF.

The chain carries TRBV27 and TRBJ1-1, with TRBD1 identical over 8 bases. Germline assignment: CDR1 MNHEY and CDR2 SMNVEV (reference sequence). V was clipped by 5 bases and J by 1 base; unmatched bases: 6. This CDR3 comprises 15 residues. CDR3 sequence: CASSLLTGGNTEAFF. The CDR3 nucleotides read TGTGCCAGCAGTCTACTAACAGGGGGGAACACTGAAGCTTTCTTT.

This clonotype was counted a few times. The V and J genes are TRBV4-1 and TRBJ1-5; TRBD1 matches 7 bases. V gave up 1 base and J gave up 7 bases; unmatched junction bases: 7. The CDR3 is 15 residues long. Germline CDR1 MGHRA, CDR2 YSYEKL. CDR3 region: CASSQVGQGVQPQHF. The CDR3, as DNA: TGCGCCAGCAGCCAAGTCGGGCAGGGGGTACAGCCCCAGCATTTT.

This chain joins TRBV6-1 and TRBJ1-1; no clear D gene. V was shortened by 5 bases and J by 1 base, with 8 bases between the two germline ends. The CDR3 loop spans 13 amino acids. Germline-derived CDR1 and CDR2 are MNHNS and SASEGT. CDR3 sequence reads: CASSTTANTEAFF. CDR3 coding DNA: TGTGCCAGCAGTACGACGGCGAACACTGAAGCTTTCTTT.

This clonotype was seen at least ten times. V usage is TRBV5-6 and J usage is TRBJ1-3; D unclear. CDR1 is SGHDT, CDR2 YYEEEE, per germline. Trimming pared 0 bases from V and 0 bases from J, leaving 7 bases between. The CDR3 runs 15 residues. CDR3 DNA sequence: TGTGCCAGCAGCTTGGGGTCAGCCTCTGGAAACACCATATATTTT. Protein product: CASSLGSASGNTIYF.

This clonotype was seen more than once but under ten times. The chain has TRBV30 and TRBJ2-1, with D perhaps matching TRBD1 (5 bases). The CDR3 loop spans 13 amino acids. Germline lookup yields CDR1 GTSNPN and CDR2 SVGIG (reference sequence). V was clipped by 0 bases and J by 10 bases, with 13 bases between them. CDR3 in DNA: TGTGCCTGGAGTGTGCTCAGGGAACACGAGCAGTTCTTC. Amino acid sequence: CAWSVLREHEQFF.

The genes are TRBV2 and TRBJ2-7, with a weak D call TRBD2 (5 bases). Trimming took off 8 bases at V and 2 bases at J, with 13 bases between the two ends. Germline lookup yields CDR1 SNHLY and CDR2 FYNNEI. This CDR3 spans 13 amino acids. In nucleotides, the CDR3 is TGTGCCAGCGATGGAGGCGAGACCTACGAGCAGTACTTC. Amino acid sequence: CASDGGETYEQYF.

In this sample, this clonotype turned up a few times. The chain couples TRBV29-1 to TRBJ2-2, with a weak D call TRBD1 (6 bases). Germline V gene lookup returns CDR1 SQVTM and CDR2 ANQGSEA. The V and J ends lost 4 bases and 7 bases respectively, with 10 bases between them. This CDR3 is 12 amino acids long. The chain's CDR3 is CSVAGAGGELFF. Here the CDR3 DNA reads TGCAGCGTTGCAGGGGCGGGCGGGGAGCTGTTTTTT.

In this sample, this clonotype turned up a few times. The chain combines TRBV19 with TRBJ2-7; a possible D gene is TRBD1 (5 bases). Trimming left V 10 bases short and J 4 bases short, with 14 bases between. Per germline, CDR1 LNHDA and CDR2 SQIVND (reference sequence). The CDR3 contains 12 residues. The CDR3 is CATGDSDYEQYF. DNA of the CDR3: TGTGCCACTGGAGACAGCGATTACGAGCAGTACTTC.

This chain links TRBV4-1 with TRBJ1-4; D perhaps matches TRBD1 (6 bases). CDR3 length equals 18 residues. Trimming took 4 bases from V and 7 from J, leaving 25 bases between them. In germline, CDR1 is MGHRA, CDR2 YSYEKL. This CDR3 is CASSPRLNGEGVGEKLFF. CDR3 sequence (DNA): TGCGCCAGCAGCCCTCGCCTCAATGGGGAGGGGGTCGGTGAAAAACTGTTTTTT.

This clonotype was counted at least ten times. The V gene is TRBV12-3 or TRBV12-4, the J gene TRBJ2-1, with 7 bases that match TRBD2. Germline trimming cut 6 bases from V and 8 bases from J; bases unmatched to any gene: 13. The CDR3 loop spans 15 amino acids. CDR3 sequence: CASRPGTMVWDEQFF. CDR3 in DNA: TGTGCCAGCAGGCCCGGGACTATGGTATGGGATGAGCAGTTCTTC.

This clonotype was counted a few times. This rearrangement joins TRBV2 to TRBJ2-3; no clear D. The V gene lost 3 bases and the J gene lost 4 bases, with 11 bases spanning the gap. Germline values: CDR1 SNHLY, CDR2 FYNNEI. CDR3 length equals 14 residues. DNA for the CDR3: TGTGCCAGCAGTGATCGGTTCCTCCCAGATACGCAGTATTTT. As protein: CASSDRFLPDTQYF.

In this sample, this clonotype turned up a few times. The chain recombines TRBV13 with TRBJ1-2, with no clear D. CDR1 PRHDT and CDR2 FYEKMQ come from the germline V gene (reference sequence). CDR3 length equals 16 residues. The V end lost 4 bases, the J end lost 1 base, and 16 bases lay between the germline ends. The CDR3 DNA reads as TGTGCCAGCAGCTCCCTGGCCCAAAGTGATAACTATGGCTACACCTTC. Its translation is CASSSLAQSDNYGYTF.

This sequence joins TRBV5-1 and TRBJ2-5; TRBD2 matches 11 bases. V dropped 2 bases and J dropped 1; count of bases not matched to a gene: 4. The CDR3 has 16 amino acids. Germline V gene lookup returns CDR1 SGHRS and CDR2 YFSETQ. The CDR3 sequence is CASSFPGTSGQETQYF. The DNA of the CDR3 is TGCGCCAGCAGCTTCCCCGGGACTAGCGGCCAAGAGACCCAGTACTTC.